This T cell receptor (beta chain) is drawn from a study of blood T cell repertoires in COVID-19. Whole-study context: The study drew acute and convalescent COVID-19 samples from the United States, Italy and Spain. PBMCs, B-cell-depleted T cells, or T cells provided the cDNA or gDNA that made up the material.

As processed by the authors: By means of reference gene primer amplification, nucleated cell counts were estimated. Assay: immunoSEQ multiplex PCR; the TCRdb copy retains only in-frame clones and omits some. V and J calls and clone size come straight from that table; D and trimming were deduced from the DNA. Counted here are 50,000 to 60,000 clones, approximately 78% occurring once; the ten biggest clones make up approximately 6.3%. CDR1 SGHTA and CDR2 FQGNSA come from the germline V gene. V trimming: 5 bases; J trimming: 15 bases; junction bases outside the gene matches: 6. The length of the CDR3 is 12 residues.

The V call is TRBV7-2, the J call TRBJ2-1; 11 bases fit TRBD2. This sequence was found in a human donor in a cohort sampled during active or convalescent COVID-19. The sample comprised peripheral blood. CDR3 sequence (DNA): TGTGCCAGCAGCGTTAGCGGGGGGGCGCGGTTCTTC. It translates to CASSVSGGARFF.